A single sample gave rise to the 11 T cell receptor beta chains below, sequenced in a study of T cell changes during pregnancy in multiple sclerosis. The method was immunoSEQ multiplex PCR; TCRdb's version includes in-frame clones alone and lacks a portion of them. The table has 40,000 to 50,000 clones, around 89% seen once. The sample in question was CD4+ T cells from peripheral blood mononuclear cells, obtained in the first trimester of pregnancy. These receptors were taken from a female donor with multiple sclerosis, enrolled in a pregnancy study.

The rearrangement joins TRBV10-3 to TRBJ2-2; TRBD2 matches 9 bases. V was pared by 3 bases and J by 6 bases, with 5 bases of the junction left unmatched. The CDR3 spans 15 residues. Germline values: CDR1 ENHRY, CDR2 SYGVKD. This CDR3 reads CAISDSSGRAGELFF. The CDR3, as DNA: TGTGCCATCAGTGATAGTAGCGGGAGAGCCGGGGAGCTGTTTTTT.

The chain combines TRBV19 with TRBJ2-2; tentatively, D is TRBD1 (6 bases). Trimming stripped 8 bases from V and 0 bases from J, with 7 bases between. Germline-derived CDR1 and CDR2 are LNHDA and SQIVND (reference sequence). This CDR3 spans 13 amino acids. CDR3 residues: CASRTANTGELFF. The CDR3 DNA is TGTGCCAGTCGGACAGCGAACACCGGGGAGCTGTTTTTT.

The chain uses TRBV4-1 and TRBJ2-7; D gene ambiguous. V lost 1 base to trimming and J lost 3 bases, with 7 bases between them. The CDR3 consists of 13 residues. CDR1 MGHRA and CDR2 YSYEKL come from the germline V gene. The CDR3 bases are TGCGCCAGCAGCCAAGTCGGCGGCTACGAGCAGTACTTC. Translating it yields CASSQVGGYEQYF.

V usage is TRBV19 and J usage is TRBJ1-5, with D unclear. Between the trimmed V and J ends, which lost 5 bases and 8 bases, there was a span of 13 bases. The germline V gene encodes CDR1 LNHDA and CDR2 SQIVND (reference sequence). The CDR3 length is 13 residues. In DNA form, the CDR3 reads TGTGCCAGTAGTCCAAGCCGATTAAAGCCCCAGCATTTT. The encoded protein is CASSPSRLKPQHF.

V gene TRBV11-3 combines with J gene TRBJ2-7; possibly TRBD2 for D (6 bases). The V and J ends lost 0 bases and 1 base respectively, with 13 bases between them. CDR1 is SGHNT and CDR2 is YENEEA in the germline V gene. This CDR3 contains 16 residues. Here the CDR3 reads CASSLDGRDGSYEQYF. The CDR3 DNA reads as TGTGCCAGCAGCTTAGATGGGCGGGACGGATCCTACGAGCAGTACTTC.

The chain links TRBV6-5 to TRBJ2-7; tentative D call: TRBD2 (6 bases). V lost 6 bases and J lost 0, with 9 bases in between. The germline CDR1 and CDR2 sequences are MNHEY and SVGAGI. This CDR3 contains 13 residues. CDR3 protein: CASSRTNSYEQYF. The CDR3 DNA reads TGTGCCAGCAGCCGGACTAACTCCTACGAGCAGTACTTC.

The genes are TRBV7-8 and TRBJ2-1, with a possible D match to TRBD1 (5 bases). The V gene lost 5 bases and the J gene lost 9 bases, with 14 bases spanning the gap. Germline V gene sequence: CDR1 SGHVS, CDR2 FQNEAQ. This CDR3 has 13 residues. Here the CDR3 reads CASSTGRVFEQFF. The CDR3 DNA reads as TGTGCCAGCAGCACCGGCAGGGTTTTTGAGCAGTTCTTC.

This clone has just one count. The chain joins TRBV9 to TRBJ1-2; 9 bases are shared with TRBD1. V trimming: 3 bases; J trimming: 7 bases; junction bases outside the gene matches: 4. Germline CDR1 SGDLS, CDR2 YYNGEE. The CDR3 is made up of 13 amino acids. The chain's CDR3 is CASSGGTGSGYTF. In DNA form, the CDR3 reads TGTGCCAGCAGCGGAGGGACAGGGAGTGGCTACACCTTC.

The CDR3 loop is CASRRDKDYEQYF. The CDR3 DNA is TGTGCCAGCCGTAGGGACAAAGACTACGAGCAGTACTTC. This chain links TRBV6-5 with TRBJ2-5, with a possible D match to TRBD1 (6 bases). The last part of the DNA fits TRBJ2-7 better; the J call may be wrong. The V gene's germline CDR1 is MNHEY and CDR2 SVGAGI. This CDR3 has 13 residues.

The chain employs TRBV6-1 and TRBJ2-3, with 7 bases fitting TRBD2. J was trimmed by 2 bases and V by 8 bases; bases with no gene match: 4. This CDR3 comprises 13 residues. CDR1 and CDR2 from the germline V gene are MNHNS and SASEGT. DNA of the CDR3: TGTGCCAGCGGTCGGGAGGTCACAGATACGCAGTATTTT. It encodes CASGREVTDTQYF.

The chain recombines TRBV6-1 with TRBJ2-1; 8 bases fit TRBD2. There are 15 residues in the CDR3. J was trimmed by 4 bases and V by 0 bases; bases with no gene match: 2. CDR1 is MNHNS, CDR2 SASEGT, per germline. In nucleotides, the CDR3 is TGTGCCAGCAGTGAAGCGACTAGCGTATACAATGAGCAGTTCTTC. Residues: CASSEATSVYNEQFF.